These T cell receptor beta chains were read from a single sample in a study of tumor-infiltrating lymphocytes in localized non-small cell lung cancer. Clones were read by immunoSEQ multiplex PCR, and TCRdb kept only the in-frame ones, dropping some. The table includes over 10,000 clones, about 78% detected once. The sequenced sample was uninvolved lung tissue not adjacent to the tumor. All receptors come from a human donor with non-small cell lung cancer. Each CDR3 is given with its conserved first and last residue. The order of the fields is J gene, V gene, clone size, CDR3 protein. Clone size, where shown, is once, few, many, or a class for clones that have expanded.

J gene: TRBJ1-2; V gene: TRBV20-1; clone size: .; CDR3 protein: CSASPGYTF
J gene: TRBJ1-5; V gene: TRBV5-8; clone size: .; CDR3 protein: CASSLSGTQPQHF
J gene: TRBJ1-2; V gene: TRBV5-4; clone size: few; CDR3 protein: CASSPDASGYGYTF
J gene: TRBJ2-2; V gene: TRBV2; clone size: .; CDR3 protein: CASSEAGGNPGELFF
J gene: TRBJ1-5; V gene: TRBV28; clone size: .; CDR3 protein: CASSPSGQGLNQPQHF
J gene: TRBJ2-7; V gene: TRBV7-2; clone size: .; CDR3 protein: CASSLSFWFEQYF
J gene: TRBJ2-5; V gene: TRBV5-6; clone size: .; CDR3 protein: CASSGMPGEETQYF
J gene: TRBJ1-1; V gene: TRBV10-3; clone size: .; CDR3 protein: CAIKGTGGNTEAFF
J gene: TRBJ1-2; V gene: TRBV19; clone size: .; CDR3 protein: CASISGQMTGGYTF
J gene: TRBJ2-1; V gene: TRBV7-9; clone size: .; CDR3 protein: CASSLTQGGEQFF
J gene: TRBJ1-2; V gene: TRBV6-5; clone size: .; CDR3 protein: CASSYRRLGGYTF
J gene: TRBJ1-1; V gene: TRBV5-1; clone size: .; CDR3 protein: CASSLSPNTEAFF
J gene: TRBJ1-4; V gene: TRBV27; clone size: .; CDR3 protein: CASSLNRDAEKLFF
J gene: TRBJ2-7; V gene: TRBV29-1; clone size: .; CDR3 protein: CSVVGTGARQYF
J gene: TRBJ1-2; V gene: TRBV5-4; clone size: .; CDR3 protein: CASSLSGTGDGYTF
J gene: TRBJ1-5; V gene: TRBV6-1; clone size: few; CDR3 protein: CASSSNSNQPQHF